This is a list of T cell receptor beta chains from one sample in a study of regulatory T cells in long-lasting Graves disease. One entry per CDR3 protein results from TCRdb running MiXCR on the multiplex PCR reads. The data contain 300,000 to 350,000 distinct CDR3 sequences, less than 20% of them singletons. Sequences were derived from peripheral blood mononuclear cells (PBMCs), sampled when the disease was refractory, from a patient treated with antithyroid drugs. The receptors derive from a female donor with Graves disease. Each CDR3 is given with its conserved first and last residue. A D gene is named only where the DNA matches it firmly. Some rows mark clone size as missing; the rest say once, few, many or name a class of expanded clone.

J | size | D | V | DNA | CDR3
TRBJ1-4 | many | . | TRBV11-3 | TGTGCCAGCAGCTTGGGGCGGGCAGCCGAAAAACTGTTTTTT | CASSLGRAAEKLFF
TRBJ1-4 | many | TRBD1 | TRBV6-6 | TGTGCCAGCAGTTACTCGGGTGTCGTTCTGGGGACAGGGAATGAAAAACTGTTTTTT | CASSYSGVVLGTGNEKLFF
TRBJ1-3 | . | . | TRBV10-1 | TGCGCCAGCTCCACCCGGCAGGGAAGAAACACCATATATTTT | CASSTRQGRNTIYF
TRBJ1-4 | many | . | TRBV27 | TGTGCCAGCAAAGGGTTGGGGCCTAATGAAAAACTGTTTTTT | CASKGLGPNEKLFF
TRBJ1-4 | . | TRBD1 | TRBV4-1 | TGCGCCAGCAGCCATCCCGGCAGGGGGCTTGAAAAACTGTTTTTT | CASSHPGRGLEKLFF
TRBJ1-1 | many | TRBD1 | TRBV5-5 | TGTGCCAGCAGGACCGGGACAGGGGGGACTGAAGCTTTCTTT | CASRTGTGGTEAFF
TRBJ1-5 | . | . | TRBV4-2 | TGTGCCAGCAGCCAAGATAGTGTAAATCAGCCCCAGCATTTT | CASSQDSVNQPQHF
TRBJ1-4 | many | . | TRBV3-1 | TGTGCCAGCAGCCAGGGGGGCGCGAGGTCAAATGAAAAACTGTTTTTT | CASSQGGARSNEKLFF
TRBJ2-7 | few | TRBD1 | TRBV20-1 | TGCAGTGCTCCGGGACAGCCTCAATTGGAGCAGTACTTC | CSAPGQPQLEQYF
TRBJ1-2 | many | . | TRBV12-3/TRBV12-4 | TGTGCCAGCAGTCCACAGTCTAACTATGGCTACACCTTC | CASSPQSNYGYTF
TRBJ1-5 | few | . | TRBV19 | TGTGCCAGTAGTATAGGAGGGGACCGCAATCAGCCCCAGCATTTT | CASSIGGDRNQPQHF
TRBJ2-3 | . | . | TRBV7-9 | TGTGCCAGCAGCTTATATCCTGGAAGAGATACGCAGTATTTT | CASSLYPGRDTQYF
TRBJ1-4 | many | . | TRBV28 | TGTGCCTCGGAGGGACCCGGGAGTGAAAAACTGTTTTTT | CASEGPGSEKLFF
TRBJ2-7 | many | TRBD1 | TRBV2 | TGTGCCAGCACGGACAGGTCCTACGAGCAGTACTTC | CASTDRSYEQYF
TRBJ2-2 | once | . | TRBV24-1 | TGTGCCACGACGACAGGTTCAAACACCGGGGAGCTGTTTTTT | CATTTGSNTGELFF
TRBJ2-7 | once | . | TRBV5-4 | TGTGCCAGCAGCTTGAACCGTTGGGAGCAGTACTTC | CASSLNRWEQYF
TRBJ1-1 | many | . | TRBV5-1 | TGCGCCAGCAGCCCCCCGGGACAACTTAAAATGAACACTGAAGCTTTCTTT | CASSPPGQLKMNTEAFF
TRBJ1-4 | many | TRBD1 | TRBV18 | TGTGCCAGCTCACTTCTCGGACAGGCCCCTAATGAAAAACTGTTTTTT | CASSLLGQAPNEKLFF
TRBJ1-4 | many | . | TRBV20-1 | TGCAGTGCTAGAGAACAGGACGGGATTAATGAAAAACTGTTTTTT | CSAREQDGINEKLFF
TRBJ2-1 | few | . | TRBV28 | TGTGCCAGCAGTTTGCCAGGGACCTCCTACAATGAGCAGTTCTTC | CASSLPGTSYNEQFF
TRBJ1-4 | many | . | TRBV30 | TGTGCCTGGAGTGAGCGGGCGATTAATGAAAAACTGTTTTTT | CAWSERAINEKLFF
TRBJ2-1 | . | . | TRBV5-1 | TGCGCCAGCAGCTTGGCGGCAGGAAGAGGCTCCTACAATGAGCAGTTCTTC | CASSLAAGRGSYNEQFF
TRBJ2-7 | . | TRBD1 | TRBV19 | TGTGCCAGTAGAGACAGGGGGCCCCCCTACGAGCAGTACTTC | CASRDRGPPYEQYF
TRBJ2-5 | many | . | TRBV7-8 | TGTGCCAGCAGCTCCTCCCGGGACTTAGCAAAGACCCAGTACTTC | CASSSSRDLAKTQYF
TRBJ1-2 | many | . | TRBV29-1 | TGCAGCGTTGGGTCCCAGGGTTCCAACTATGGCTACACCTTC | CSVGSQGSNYGYTF
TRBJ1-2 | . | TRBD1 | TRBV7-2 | TGTGCCAGCAGCTTAGACAGGGGGCGTAGTGGCTACACCTTC | CASSLDRGRSGYTF
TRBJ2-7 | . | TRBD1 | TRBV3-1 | TGTGCCAGCAGCTCTCCGGGACAGGGCGTCTACGAGCAGTACTTC | CASSSPGQGVYEQYF
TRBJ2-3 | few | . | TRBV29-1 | TGCAGCGTTGCGCTGAGCGGACAAAGCACAGATACGCAGTATTTT | CSVALSGQSTDTQYF
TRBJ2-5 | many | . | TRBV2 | TGTGCCAGCAGCGGGGTGACAGGACTCCAGACCCAGTACTTC | CASSGVTGLQTQYF
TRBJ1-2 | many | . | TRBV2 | TGTGCCAGCAGTATCGTCTTGCCGATTAACTATGGCTACACCTTC | CASSIVLPINYGYTF
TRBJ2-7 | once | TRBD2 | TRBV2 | TGTGCCAGCAGCCCCCGGGGCGGGAGGGTGGTCGAGCAGTACTTC | CASSPRGGRVVEQYF
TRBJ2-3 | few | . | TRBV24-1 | TGTGCCACCAGTCCGGGACATAGCACAGATACGCAGTATTTT | CATSPGHSTDTQYF
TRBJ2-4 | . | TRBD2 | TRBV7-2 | TGTGCCAGCAGCCTAAGACTAGCGGGGGGGGGGAACATTCAGTACTTC | CASSLRLAGGGNIQYF
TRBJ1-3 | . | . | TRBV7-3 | TGTGCCAGCAGCTTGTTCGGCACAGGCGGAGGAAACACCATATATTTT | CASSLFGTGGGNTIYF
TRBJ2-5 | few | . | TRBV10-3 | TGTGCCATCAAAAAGCTAGAGACCCAGTACTTC | CAIKKLETQYF
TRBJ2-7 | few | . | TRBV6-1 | TGTGCCAGCAGTACATCGTTGTCTATCTACGAGCAGTACTTC | CASSTSLSIYEQYF
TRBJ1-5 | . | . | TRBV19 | TGTGCCAGTAGTATAGACGGAGGACTAATAGCCCAGCATTTT | CASSIDGGLIAQHF
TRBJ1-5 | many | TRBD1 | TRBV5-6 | TGTGCCAGCAGCTTCTGGACAGGGGGCGCACGCAATCAGCCCCAGCATTTT | CASSFWTGGARNQPQHF
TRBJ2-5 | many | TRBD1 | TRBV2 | TGTGCCAGCAGTCTGGACAGGGGTTTCCAAGAGACCCAGTACTTC | CASSLDRGFQETQYF
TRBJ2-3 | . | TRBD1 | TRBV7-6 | TGTGCCAGCAGCGCTGGGACAGCCAATACGCAGTATTTT | CASSAGTANTQYF
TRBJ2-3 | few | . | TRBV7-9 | TGTGCCAGCAGCTTAGAAATGACCCTTGGCACAGATACGCAGTATTTT | CASSLEMTLGTDTQYF
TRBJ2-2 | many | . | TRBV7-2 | TGTGCCAGCAGCTTAGCTTACGGGAACACCGGGGAGCTGTTTTTT | CASSLAYGNTGELFF
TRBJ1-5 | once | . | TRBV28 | TGTGCCAGCAGTTTCTGGGGGATGGGCAATCAGCCCCAGCATTTT | CASSFWGMGNQPQHF
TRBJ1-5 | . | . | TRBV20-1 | TGCAGTGCTAGAGAACCTCCCCCCGCCGACATTAGCAATCAGCCCCAGCATTTT | CSAREPPPADISNQPQHF
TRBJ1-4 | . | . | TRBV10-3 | TGTGCCATCAGCGACAGAGCAACTAATGAAAAACTGTTTTTT | CAISDRATNEKLFF
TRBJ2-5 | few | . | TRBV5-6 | TGTGCCAGCAGCCCCCAGGAGAGGGGGGAGACCCAGTACTTC | CASSPQERGETQYF
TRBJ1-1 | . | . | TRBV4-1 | TGCGCCAGCAGTCTTGACGAGGGGGGGGTGAACACTGAAGCTTTCTTT | CASSLDEGGVNTEAFF
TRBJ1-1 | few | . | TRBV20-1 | TGCAGTGTTGTGTCGGGACTAGAGAACACTGAAGCTTTCTTT | CSVVSGLENTEAFF
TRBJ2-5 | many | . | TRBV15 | TGTGCCACCAGCCCCCGGACAGGTAGCGGAGAGACCCAGTACTTC | CATSPRTGSGETQYF
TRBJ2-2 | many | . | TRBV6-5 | TGTGCCAGCAGTTACCTTGGGGAGCTGTTTTTT | CASSYLGELFF
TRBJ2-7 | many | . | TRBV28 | TGTGCCAGCACCCCATTCCGGGTAGGCGAGCAGTACTTC | CASTPFRVGEQYF
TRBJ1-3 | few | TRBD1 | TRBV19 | TGTGCCAGTAGTCTCCGGGACAGGGGCGGATACACCATATATTTT | CASSLRDRGGYTIYF
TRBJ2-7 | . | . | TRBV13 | TGTGCCAGCAGCTTACTCCGGAGAGGTTACGAGCAGTACTTC | CASSLLRRGYEQYF
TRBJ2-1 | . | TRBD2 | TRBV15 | TGTGCCACCAGCAGAGCCGGACTAGCGAGCGATGAGCAGTTCTTC | CATSRAGLASDEQFF
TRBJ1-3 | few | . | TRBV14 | TGTGCCAGCAGCCAACAGAGCAACACCATATATTTT | CASSQQSNTIYF